This TCR beta chain was observed in a study of T-cell reconstitution after alpha-beta-depleted transplantation in children. Study observations and caveats: A year had passed since transplant, and T-cell counts and diversity by then came mostly from newly produced T cells.

A TCRbeta library incorporating unique molecular identifiers was prepared. TCRdb reanalysed the PCR reads using MiXCR and keeps one entry per CDR3 protein. The sample shows about a million distinct CDR3 sequences, roughly 31% of them seen only once. Remarks on this clonotype: The antigen is undetermined.

Trimming pared 3 bases from V and 5 bases from J, leaving 14 bases between. CDR3 length: 15 amino acids. The germline V gene has CDR1 LNHNV and CDR2 YYDKDF (reference sequence). This receptor was taken from a boy less than two years old who had a stem cell transplant for SCID, so the T cells may come from the graft donor. The source material was PBMCs, mostly from graft donor cells, sampled 360 days after TCRalphabeta/CD19-depleted stem cell transplant. The rearrangement joins TRBV15 to TRBJ2-1; D gene ambiguous. The CDR3 protein is CATSSRMGLHNEQFF. The CDR3 DNA is TGTGCCACCAGCAGCCGGATGGGCCTTCACAATGAGCAGTTCTTC.